This TCR beta chain was sequenced during a study of OX40 agonist ivuxolimab in advanced cancers. Study in general: Hepatocellular carcinoma, melanoma, renal cell or head and neck cancer affected the dose-escalation patients. Prior anti-PD-1, anti-PD-L1 or anti-CTLA-4 therapy did not bar entry, and about 40% had some. Study-level findings and limits: Normalized expansion of T-cell clones was also low for some nonresponders.

TCRdb keeps only in-frame clones here, not all; method: immunoSEQ multiplex PCR. Of fewer than 75,000 clones detected, around 82% appear once; the ten largest clones hold 8.2%. Trimming left V 3 bases short and J 8 bases short, with 11 bases between. The CDR3 contains 13 residues. Germline CDR1 is SGHTA and CDR2 is FQGNSA. Remarks on this clone: Its target is not known.

This specimen was CD4+ or CD8+ T cells sorted from blood, taken in a trial of the OX40 agonist ivuxolimab. The clonotype comes from an adult with an advanced solid tumor such as melanoma, head and neck, liver or kidney cancer. The J gene is TRBJ1-5, the V gene TRBV7-2, with a possible D match to TRBD1 (5 bases). The CDR3 sequence is CASSFRGQEPQHF. In DNA, the CDR3 is TGTGCCAGCAGCTTTCGGGGCCAGGAGCCCCAGCATTTT.